Each of the 20 T cell receptor beta chains below was sequenced from the same sample in a study of metastatic and nonmetastatic thyroid tumors (dated by TCRdb to 2018 to 2020). The method was PCR. Sequencing used an Illumina HiSeq 4000. TCRdb's own reprocessing of the public reads used fastp at Q25 and MiXCR and kept productive beta chains. The table for this sample lists approximately 29,000 clones; approximately 29% of them were counted only once. The top ten constitute around 30% of the sample. No treatment had been received by any patient before thyroid surgery. Sequenced sample: blood. The receptors come from a female donor with papillary thyroid cancer or a benign thyroid nodule (not recorded which). Some clones in this sample may be carry-over from other donors' samples.

This clone was counted ten times or more. One end of the junction fails to match germline, which may point to a read error. Distinct nucleotide sequences in the sample also encode this CDR3. This chain joins TRBV20-1 and TRBJ2-7; D is unclear. Per germline, CDR1 DFQATT and CDR2 SNEGSKA (reference sequence). This CDR3 is built from 13 residues. In DNA, the CDR3 is TGCAGTGCTGACCCTCCCTCATGGTACGAGCAGTATTTC. This encodes CSADPPSWYEQYF.

At least ten counts were recorded for this clone. The CDR3 DNA follows: TGTGCCAGCAGTTACCAAAGGCAACCCGACCCGAACTATGGCTACACCTTC. Encoded protein: CASSYQRQPDPNYGYTF. V is TRBV6-5 and J is TRBJ1-2; no clear D. CDR3 length equals 17 residues. In germline, CDR1 is MNHEY, CDR2 SVGAGI. Trimming removed 2 bases at V and 2 bases at J, with 18 bases between.

This clone appeared a single time. The CDR3 does not close with the conserved phenylalanine or tryptophan, likely indicating a read error. The chain couples TRBV20-1 to TRBJ2-4, with 8 bases aligning to TRBD1. From germline, CDR1 is DFQATT and CDR2 SNEGSKA (reference sequence). The CDR3 covers 12 residues. The CDR3 spells CTARTQGAIQYL. The CDR3 DNA reads TGCACTGCTAGAACGCAGGGGGCCATTCAGTACTTA.

This clone was seen ten or more times. The chain joins TRBV20-1 to TRBJ2-1; 7 bases map to TRBD2. V was pared by 6 bases and J by 4 bases, with 9 bases of the junction left unmatched. Germline CDR1 DFQATT, CDR2 SNEGSKA (reference sequence). The CDR3 contains 14 residues. The CDR3 nucleotides are TGCAGTGCCAGATCTTGGGAGGGTTACAATGAGCAGTTCTTC. It codes for CSARSWEGYNEQFF.

This clone was counted a few times. The V gene is TRBV7-2, the J gene TRBJ2-7; D call uncertain. The CDR3 is 12 amino acids. Germline lookup yields CDR1 SGHTA and CDR2 FQGNSA. Trimming cost V 1 base and J 9 bases, with 10 bases left between them. This CDR3 is CASSLGGSRQYF. The CDR3 DNA sequence: TGTGCCAGCAGCTTAGGCGGTAGCCGGCAGTACTTC.

In this sample, this clone turned up once. Other DNA sequences in this specimen translate into the identical CDR3. V usage is TRBV18 and J usage is TRBJ2-3; D is ambiguous. This CDR3 is built from 15 residues. Looked up from germline, CDR1 is KGHSH and CDR2 is LQKENI. V lost 3 bases to trimming and J lost 7 bases, with 17 bases between them. The CDR3 sequence: CASSPGTLVRNTQYF. CDR3 bases: TGTGCCAGCTCACCTGGTACCTTGGTTCGGAATACGCAGTATTTT. The full variable domain, its missing parts supplied by reference TRBV18 and TRBJ2-3, is NAGVMQNPRHLVRRRGQEARLRCSPMKGHSHVYWYRQLPEEGLKFMVYLQKENIIDESGMPKERFSAEFPKEGPSILRIQQVVRGDSAAYFCASSPGTLVRNTQYFGPGTRLTVL.

This clone came up many times. V and J are TRBV28 and TRBJ2-7; perhaps TRBD1 as D (5 bases). Germline-derived CDR1 and CDR2 are MDHEN and SYDVKM. The V and J ends lost 4 bases and 2 bases respectively, with 18 bases between them. The CDR3 has 16 amino acids. The CDR3, as DNA: TGTGCCAGCAGTTCCCATCGACAGTTAGGGCCCTACGAGCAGTACTTC. This sequence encodes CASSSHRQLGPYEQYF.

A note on this clone: Germline is not matched at one junction end, which may reflect a read error. The chain combines TRBV20-1 with TRBJ2-7; 7 nucleotides line up with TRBD2. The CDR3 runs 14 residues. Germline V gene lookup returns CDR1 DFQATT and CDR2 SNEGSKA (reference sequence). The CDR3 loop is CSARTSWGSYEHYF. CDR3 sequence (DNA): TGCAGTGCTAGGACTAGCTGGGGTTCCTACGAGCATTACTTC.

This clone has a count of ten or more. This chain joins TRBV3-1 and TRBJ2-7; D uncertain. The CDR3 contains 14 residues. V lost 3 bases to trimming and J lost 1 base, with 10 bases between them. The germline gives CDR1 LGHDT, CDR2 YNNKEL (reference sequence). In DNA form, the CDR3 reads TGTGCCAGCAGCCAGGGGATAGAATCCTACGAGCAGTACTTC. As protein: CASSQGIESYEQYF.

This chain uses TRBV5-1 with TRBJ2-7, with D perhaps matching TRBD2 (6 bases). Germline values: CDR1 SGHRS, CDR2 YFSETQ. CDR3 size: 13 residues. Trimming removed 0 bases at V and 4 bases at J, with 8 bases between. The CDR3 DNA reads TGCGCCAGCAGCTTGGTAGGAGGGTACGAGCAGTACTTC. Translated, it gives CASSLVGGYEQYF.

This clone occurred many times. CDR3 in DNA: TGTGCCAGCGGTTCCGGGTATGAGCAGTTCTTC. Amino acid sequence: CASGSGYEQFF. V is TRBV12-3 or TRBV12-4 and J is TRBJ2-1; D is uncertain. The length of the CDR3 is 11 residues. Trimming took off 8 bases at V and 8 bases at J, with 10 bases between the two ends.

The V call is TRBV11-1, the J call TRBJ2-3, with 8 bases fitting TRBD2. The ends lost 5 bases at V and 2 bases at J; junction bases unmatched: 15. The germline CDR1 and CDR2 sequences are SGHAT and FQDESV (reference sequence). CDR3 length equals 18 residues. This CDR3 reads CASSQVLAVATVTDTQYF. The CDR3 DNA is TGTGCCAGCAGCCAGGTACTAGCGGTAGCTACGGTCACAGATACGCAGTATTTT.

CDR3 coding DNA: TGTGCCAGCAGCTTAGGGGTGGTGGCCCCAGTCCCGTTCTTC. Encoded protein: CASSLGVVAPVPFF. The chain combines TRBV7-2 with TRBJ2-1; D is undetermined. The germline V gene encodes CDR1 SGHTA and CDR2 FQGNSA. With 1 base removed from V and 15 bases from J, the gap between germline ends came to 19 bases. CDR3 length equals 14 residues.

CDR3 nucleotides: TGCAGTGCTAGATTGGACAGGGAGAATTCACCCCTCCACTTT. Its translation is CSARLDRENSPLHF. The V gene is TRBV20-1, the J gene TRBJ1-6, with TRBD1 matching 8 bases. Germline V CDR1 and CDR2: DFQATT, SNEGSKA (reference sequence). This CDR3 contains 14 residues. Losses at the gene ends were 2 bases for V and 7 bases for J; bases not matched to a gene: 4.

V usage is TRBV19 and J usage is TRBJ2-2, with a tentative D call TRBD1 (5 bases). The CDR3 length is 15 residues. Germline assignment: CDR1 LNHDA and CDR2 SQIVND (reference sequence). V was pared by 3 bases and J by 5 bases, with 13 bases between. The CDR3 sequence: CASSMGQGTTGELFF. Here the CDR3 DNA reads TGTGCCAGTAGTATGGGGCAGGGTACGACCGGGGAGCTGTTTTTT.

The V and J genes are TRBV30 and TRBJ1-3; perhaps TRBD1 as D (5 bases). Trimming removed 3 bases at V and 0 bases at J, with 9 bases between. The CDR3 covers 14 residues. Per the germline V gene, CDR1 is GTSNPN and CDR2 is SVGIG (reference sequence). CDR3 residues: CAWRTGPSGNTIYF. DNA of the CDR3: TGTGCCTGGAGGACGGGACCCTCTGGAAACACCATATATTTT.

This clone was seen many times. The DNA for the CDR3 is TGTGCCAGCAGCCTCGTGGGTGAGCAGTTCTTC. It yields the protein CASSLVGEQFF. The chain links TRBV7-9 to TRBJ2-1; no reliable D call. The CDR3 is 11 residues long. CDR1 SEHNR and CDR2 FQNEAQ come from the germline V gene (reference sequence). Deletions cut 5 bases from V and 9 bases from J, with 8 bases between.

This clone has ten or more counts. The junction and the germline gene differ at one end; a read error may be behind it. The chain uses TRBV27 and TRBJ2-3; 9 bases fit TRBD1. Germline-derived CDR1 and CDR2 are MNHEY and SMNVEV (reference sequence). This CDR3 region has 16 residues. The CDR3 loop reads CASSGGRDRVTNTQYF. CDR3 in DNA: TGTGCCAGCAGTGGGGGCCGGGACAGGGTCACAAATACGCAGTATTTT.

The gene calls are TRBV20-1 and TRBJ2-7; 9 positions agree with TRBD2. The V and J ends lost 3 bases and 3 bases, in that order; junction bases with no gene match: 9. This CDR3 is built from 15 residues. From germline, CDR1 is DFQATT and CDR2 SNEGSKA (reference sequence). CDR3 in DNA: TGCAGTGCTAGCAAGGTTAGCGGGAGTCGCTACGAGCAGTACTTC. Translated, it gives CSASKVSGSRYEQYF.

The chain has TRBV7-6 and TRBJ2-5; the match to TRBD1 covers 9 bases. The length of the CDR3 is 15 residues. Losses at the gene ends were 6 bases for V and 2 bases for J; bases not matched to a gene: 7. Germline lookup yields CDR1 SGHVS and CDR2 FNYEAQ. In DNA form, the CDR3 reads TGTGCCAGCAGTCAGGGACAGGGACTACAAGAGACCCAGTACTTC. Its protein is CASSQGQGLQETQYF.